Included here is one T cell receptor (beta chain) sequence, with context. The antigen is not known. This entry comes from a study of neoadjuvant anti-PD-1 for oral cavity cancer. Study-wide context: Non-progressing patients received a fourth nivolumab dose near day 43, then surgery on days 50-56. The study, taken as a whole, reports: Non-responders to neoadjuvant nivolumab had significantly more clonal PBMC T cells than responders.

Here immunoSEQ multiplex PCR was the method, and the copy in TCRdb shows in-frame clones only, minus some. The table shows tens of thousands of clones, with over 70% occurring only once. Patients had HPV-negative, locally advanced oral cavity squamous cell carcinoma. The length of the CDR3 is 13 residues. Germline trimming cut 8 bases from V and 7 bases from J; bases unmatched to any gene: 3. Germline assignment: CDR1 LNHDA and CDR2 SQIVND (reference sequence). This chain links TRBV19 with TRBJ2-1, with 12 bases fitting TRBD2. This TCR came from a person aged 35-79 years with oral cavity squamous cell carcinoma. The input for sequencing was PBMCs, taken before nivolumab (anti-PD-1) treatment. CDR3 DNA: TGTGCCAGTGTGACTAGCGGGGGTAATGAGCAGTTCTTC. It specifies CASVTSGGNEQFF. Full variable domain (missing parts from reference TRBV19 and TRBJ2-1): DGGITQSPKYLFRKEGQNVTLSCEQNLNHDAMYWYRQDPGQGLRLIYYSQIVNDFQKGDIAEGYSVSREKKESFPLTVTSAQKNPTAFYLCASVTSGGNEQFFGPGTRLTVL.